This T cell receptor beta chain was observed in a study of control samples from healthy donors and cancer patients. This table comes from immunoSEQ multiplex PCR, and its TCRdb copy is limited to in-frame clones, with some not included. The data hold 100,000 to 150,000 clones, with more than 75% observed a single time. In germline, CDR1 is LGHNA, CDR2 YNFKEQ. Trimming took off 0 bases at V and 7 bases at J, with 16 bases between the two ends. This CDR3 is built from 17 residues. The rearrangement uses TRBV4-2 and TRBJ1-6; tentatively, D is TRBD1 (5 bases). The sample taken for sequencing was blood. The TCR comes from a man between 35 and 55 years old in good health. The CDR3 DNA follows: TGTGCCAGCAGCCAAGATCGGGGGGGGGTGGAGAATTCACCCCTCCACTTT. Translation gives CASSQDRGGVENSPLHF.